The 23 T cell receptor beta chains presented below share a single source sample, sequenced in a study of OX40 agonist ivuxolimab in advanced cancers. Sequenced by immunoSEQ multiplex PCR; TCRdb stores in-frame clones only, minus some. Of tens of thousands of clones in the sample, around 77% were seen once. The material was CD4+ or CD8+ T cells sorted from blood, obtained in a trial of the OX40 agonist ivuxolimab. The receptors were gathered from an adult with an advanced solid tumor such as melanoma, head and neck, liver or kidney cancer.

This sequence joins TRBV2 and TRBJ1-5, with no clear D. CDR3 length: 15 residues. The germline V and J ends were trimmed by 5 bases and 7 bases, with 18 bases remaining between them. CDR1 and CDR2 (germline): SNHLY, FYNNEI. CDR3: CASSFGGVSQQPQHF. The CDR3 nucleotides are TGTGCCAGCAGTTTTGGTGGGGTGTCGCAGCAGCCCCAGCATTTT.

The chain has TRBV10-2 and TRBJ1-4, with TRBD1 as a possible D gene (6 bases). The germline V and J ends were trimmed by 6 bases and 13 bases, with 15 bases remaining between them. There are 12 residues in the CDR3. The germline gives CDR1 WSHSY, CDR2 SAAADI. DNA for the CDR3: TGCGCCAGCAGATGGGAGCAGGGGCCACTGTTTTTT. This gives the protein CASRWEQGPLFF.

This rearrangement joins TRBV19 to TRBJ2-3; a weak D match, TRBD1 (7 bases). Trimming removed 7 bases at V and 1 base at J, with 12 bases between. CDR1 is LNHDA, CDR2 SQIVND, per germline (reference sequence). This CDR3 has 14 amino acids. CDR3 residues: CASTGGGGTDTQYF. In DNA, the CDR3 is TGTGCCAGTACAGGGGGAGGCGGCACAGATACGCAGTATTTT.

CDR3 coding DNA: TGCGCCAGCAGCTTGGTTTCCCCTAGTATGGCGTCTACCCCCGGGGAGCTGTTTTTT. Translating it yields CASSLVSPSMASTPGELFF. V is TRBV5-1 and J is TRBJ2-2; D unclear. Germline V lookup: CDR1 SGHRS, CDR2 YFSETQ. The ends were cut back, 0 bases at V and 6 bases at J, with 24 bases in the middle. The CDR3 sequence is 19 residues long.

The rearrangement links TRBV7-9 to TRBJ1-2, with 7 bases fitting TRBD1. Per the germline V gene, CDR1 is SEHNR and CDR2 is FQNEAQ (reference sequence). Germline trimming cut 3 bases from V and 5 bases from J; bases unmatched to any gene: 9. The length of the CDR3 is 15 residues. CDR3 protein: CASSFNIGDRYGYTF. The CDR3 DNA follows: TGTGCCAGCAGCTTTAACATTGGGGACAGATATGGCTACACCTTC.

The chain employs TRBV5-1 and TRBJ2-5; a possible D gene is TRBD2 (6 bases). Between the trimmed V and J ends, which lost 5 bases and 1 base, there was a span of 33 bases. The CDR3 runs to 21 residues. CDR1 and CDR2 (germline): SGHRS, YFSETQ. The CDR3 here is CASSSDTFGDLQNPRQETQYF. The CDR3 DNA reads as TGCGCCAGCAGTTCCGATACCTTTGGGGACTTACAAAACCCCCGCCAAGAGACCCAGTACTTC. The entire variable domain, with the rest obtained from reference TRBV5-1 and TRBJ2-5, is as follows: KAGVTQTPRYLIKTRGQQVTLSCSPISGHRSVSWYQQTPGQGLQFLFEYFSETQRNKGNFPGRFSGRQFSNSRSEMNVSTLELGDSALYLCASSSDTFGDLQNPRQETQYFGPGTRLLVL.

This chain links TRBV5-1 with TRBJ2-1, with 10 bases lining up with TRBD2. J lost 8 bases, V lost 7 bases, and 12 bases had no gene match. Germline V gives CDR1 SGHRS, CDR2 YFSETQ. The CDR3 extends over 15 amino acids. For the CDR3, the DNA is TGCGCCAGCGACCCAGCGGGAGGGCCATTCGATGAGCAGTTCTTC. This sequence encodes CASDPAGGPFDEQFF.

The CDR3 bases are TGTGCCAGCAGTTTCGGACCCGGACTAGCGGGAGAGACCCAGTACTTC. Its protein product is CASSFGPGLAGETQYF. The chain is built from TRBV27 and TRBJ2-5, with 11 bases lining up with TRBD2. This CDR3 spans 16 amino acids. The germline CDR1 and CDR2 sequences are MNHEY and SMNVEV (reference sequence). The trim removed 3 bases at V and 4 bases at J, leaving 7 bases unmatched.

V is TRBV19 and J is TRBJ2-7; D gene ambiguous. V shed 5 bases and J shed 4 bases, with 6 bases lying between them. CDR1 is LNHDA and CDR2 is SQIVND in the germline V gene (reference sequence). The CDR3 consists of 11 residues. CDR3 bases: TGTGCCAGTAGTGGGGATTACGAGCAGTACTTC. Translation: CASSGDYEQYF.

The V gene is TRBV18, the J gene TRBJ2-3; either TRBD1 or TRBD2 may supply D (5 bases each). Germline V gives CDR1 KGHSH, CDR2 LQKENI. The CDR3 length is 11 residues. The V end lost 4 bases, the J end lost 6 bases, and 5 bases lay between the germline ends. The CDR3 nucleotides read TGTGCCAGCTCACGGGACGATACGCAGTATTTT. Translated, it gives CASSRDDTQYF.

This rearrangement joins TRBV7-8 to TRBJ2-5, with D possibly being TRBD1 (5 bases). CDR3 length: 14 amino acids. CDR1 is SGHVS and CDR2 is FQNEAQ in the germline V gene. Deletions cut 3 bases from V and 5 bases from J, with 13 bases between. The CDR3 DNA sequence: TGTGCCAGCAGCTTTGGGTCGAAGGGGGAGACCCAGTACTTC. Its protein product is CASSFGSKGETQYF.

This sequence joins TRBV5-6 and TRBJ1-5, with 12 positions matching TRBD1. Germline V gene data show CDR1 as SGHDT and CDR2 as YYEEEE. V dropped 4 bases and J dropped 0; count of bases not matched to a gene: 5. The CDR3 has 17 residues. CDR3 sequence: CASSRDRGRYSNQPQHF. CDR3 bases: TGTGCCAGCAGCCGGGACAGGGGGCGATATAGCAATCAGCCCCAGCATTTT.

This clone is judged medium-sized. The chain combines TRBV6-1 with TRBJ2-1; perhaps TRBD2 as D (6 bases). Looked up from germline, CDR1 is MNHNS and CDR2 is SASEGT. V lost 0 bases and J lost 9, with 12 bases in between. The CDR3 loop spans 14 amino acids. The CDR3 sequence is CASSEATRGGEQFF. The CDR3 nucleotides read TGTGCCAGCAGTGAAGCCACCCGGGGAGGTGAGCAGTTCTTC.

The chain joins TRBV10-2 to TRBJ2-5; the D is unclear. In germline, CDR1 is WSHSY, CDR2 SAAADI. Trimming stripped 6 bases from V and 0 bases from J, with 8 bases between. CDR3 length equals 13 residues. The CDR3 DNA reads TGCGCCAGCAGAGTTGACTACCAAGAGACCCAGTACTTC. Residues: CASRVDYQETQYF.

This clone appeared a single time. The chain employs TRBV2 and TRBJ2-4; tentatively, D is TRBD1 (6 bases). Trimming cost V 3 bases and J 7 bases, with 10 bases left between them. CDR3 length equals 13 residues. Germline V lookup: CDR1 SNHLY, CDR2 FYNNEI. The CDR3 sequence: CASSDGQGNIQYF. CDR3 sequence (DNA): TGTGCCAGCAGTGACGGTCAGGGGAACATTCAGTACTTC.

The rearrangement links TRBV5-4 to TRBJ2-7, with 8 bases matching TRBD1. The V gene end was trimmed by 0 bases and the J gene end by 3 bases; junction bases not matched to a gene: 8. The germline gives CDR1 SGHNT, CDR2 YYREEE (reference sequence). The CDR3 sequence is 16 residues long. Here the CDR3 DNA reads TGTGCCAGCAGCTTGGAGCAGGGGGCTCTGGGCTACGAGCAGTACTTC. It codes for CASSLEQGALGYEQYF. Complete variable domain (other parts from reference TRBV5-4 and TRBJ2-7): ETGVTQSPTHLIKTRGQQVTLRCSSQSGHNTVSWYQQALGQGPQFIFQYYREEENGRGNFPPRFSGLQFPNYSSELNVNALELDDSALYLCASSLEQGALGYEQYFGPGTRLTVT.

This chain uses TRBV10-1 with TRBJ2-2; weak D call: TRBD1 (8 bases). The germline V and J ends were trimmed by 6 bases and 6 bases, with 20 bases remaining between them. The germline V gene has CDR1 WNHNN and CDR2 SYGVQD (reference sequence). The CDR3 extends over 16 amino acids. CDR3 sequence (DNA): TGCGCCAGCAGAATGGGACAGGCGGGAGAGCCCGGGGAGCTGTTTTTT. Its protein is CASRMGQAGEPGELFF.

The V gene is TRBV5-6, the J gene TRBJ1-2, with unresolved D. V gave up 0 bases and J gave up 4 bases, with 10 bases separating them. In germline, CDR1 is SGHDT, CDR2 YYEEEE. There are 14 residues in the CDR3. The CDR3, as DNA: TGTGCCAGCAGCTTGGGGGTCTCAGTCTATGGCTACACCTTC. It is translated as CASSLGVSVYGYTF.

This clone showed up just once. The V and J genes are TRBV6-1 and TRBJ1-2; D gene ambiguous. The CDR3 covers 13 residues. V was clipped by 10 bases and J by 1 base, with 13 bases between them. Germline loops: CDR1 MNHNS, CDR2 SASEGT. The CDR3 is CANRASLNYGYTF. The CDR3 nucleotides read TGTGCCAACCGTGCCAGTCTTAACTATGGCTACACCTTC.

V gene TRBV9 combines with J gene TRBJ2-2; 9 bases map to TRBD1. In germline, CDR1 is SGDLS, CDR2 YYNGEE. The CDR3 loop spans 14 amino acids. With 4 bases clipped from V and 11 bases from J, the junction kept 9 bases outside the gene matches. The chain's CDR3 is CASSKDRGFLELFF. The CDR3, as DNA: TGTGCCAGCAGCAAAGACAGGGGGTTCCTAGAGCTGTTTTTT.

V and J are TRBV9 and TRBJ2-1, with D possibly called TRBD1 or TRBD2 (5 bases each). Deletions cut 4 bases from V and 9 bases from J, with 17 bases between. The germline gives CDR1 SGDLS, CDR2 YYNGEE. This CDR3 is 14 amino acids long. As DNA, the CDR3 is TGTGCCAGCAGCTATACGGGGTGGGGGTTTGAGCAGTTCTTC. Its protein is CASSYTGWGFEQFF.

This clone has a single count. In DNA form, the CDR3 reads TGTGCCAGCAGCTTGTCAGGGGGCGCGGTAAACGAGCAGTACTTC. Translated, it gives CASSLSGGAVNEQYF. The chain couples TRBV5-6 to TRBJ2-7; TRBD1 agrees at 8 bases. The germline V gene has CDR1 SGHDT and CDR2 YYEEEE. The CDR3 is made up of 15 amino acids. Trimming at V came to 1 base and at J to 5 bases, leaving 8 bases not matched to a gene.

The chain couples TRBV5-1 to TRBJ1-1; D is possibly TRBD1 (5 bases). V was cut by 4 bases and J by 4 bases, with 17 bases left in between. The CDR3 extends over 15 amino acids. Germline V gives CDR1 SGHRS, CDR2 YFSETQ. DNA for the CDR3: TGCGCCAGCAGCAGGGCAGGGAGCGCGGGCACTGAAGCTTTCTTT. Protein sequence: CASSRAGSAGTEAFF.